A selection of T cell receptor beta chains follows, all from one sample in a study of blood T cell repertoires in COVID-19. The repertoire was sequenced with immunoSEQ multiplex PCR; TCRdb's copy has only in-frame clones and lacks some. The data contain tens of thousands of clones, roughly 86% of them seen just once; the ten biggest clones take up under 8%. Material for sequencing was peripheral blood. The receptors stem from a human donor with active COVID-19. The donor label of this sample is uncertain. The CDR3 runs from the conserved cysteine through the conserved F or W. A D gene is named only where the DNA matches it firmly. Rows may omit the clone size; those that give it use once, few, many or a size class.

size	V	D	J	CDR3	DNA
-	TRBV27	TRBD1	TRBJ1-6	CASSLGGQLNSPLHF	TGTGCCAGCAGTTTAGGGGGACAGCTAAATTCACCCCTCCACTTT
-	TRBV25-1	-	TRBJ2-7	CASSARTAPYEQYF	TGTGCCAGCAGTGCTCGGACAGCCCCCTACGAGCAGTACTTC
-	TRBV6-2/TRBV6-3	-	TRBJ2-3	CASSGGEADTQYF	TGTGCCAGCAGCGGGGGCGAGGCAGATACGCAGTATTTT
-	TRBV18	TRBD1	TRBJ2-7	CASSPVTGVSEQYF	TGTGCCAGCTCACCGGTGACAGGGGTGAGCGAGCAGTACTTC
-	TRBV28	TRBD2	TRBJ2-5	CASSLRPSGSRQETQYF	TGTGCCAGCAGTTTAAGGCCTAGCGGGAGTCGGCAAGAGACCCAGTACTTC
-	TRBV19	-	TRBJ2-1	CASSIQAFSYNEQFF	TGTGCCAGTAGTATACAGGCGTTCTCCTACAATGAGCAGTTCTTC
-	TRBV10-3	TRBD2	TRBJ2-2	CAIRLADNTGELFF	TGTGCCATCAGACTAGCGGATAACACCGGGGAGCTGTTTTTT
few	TRBV28	TRBD1	TRBJ2-1	CASSPRDRVFNEQFF	TGTGCCAGCAGCCCGCGGGACAGGGTTTTCAATGAGCAGTTCTTC
-	TRBV19	-	TRBJ2-5	CASSPGPGVYQETQYF	TGTGCCAGTAGCCCCGGTCCCGGAGTCTACCAAGAGACCCAGTACTTC
-	TRBV11-2	-	TRBJ2-2	CASSLTNTGELFF	TGTGCCAGCAGCTTAACTAACACCGGGGAGCTGTTTTTT
few	TRBV4-1	TRBD1	TRBJ2-7	CASSQDSFGGTGGFYEQYF	TGCGCCAGCAGCCAAGATTCTTTTGGCGGGACAGGGGGATTCTACGAGCAGTACTTC
-	TRBV7-9	TRBD1	TRBJ1-1	CASSLNRGWTEAFF	TGTGCCAGCAGCTTGAACAGGGGATGGACTGAAGCTTTCTTT
-	TRBV19	-	TRBJ1-2	CASTSIALSGSYGYTF	TGTGCCAGTACCTCCATTGCTTTATCAGGTAGCTATGGCTACACCTTC
-	TRBV7-3	-	TRBJ2-1	CASSSPEGAGNEQFF	TGTGCCAGCAGCTCCCCGGAGGGGGCGGGCAATGAGCAGTTCTTC
-	TRBV6-5	TRBD2	TRBJ2-7	CASSNPLAGLMGF	TGTGCCAGCAGTAATCCACTAGCGGGGCTGATGGGCTTC
once	TRBV6-1	TRBD2	TRBJ2-7	CASSEALGLVFYEQYF	TGTGCCAGCAGTGAAGCCTTGGGACTAGTGTTCTACGAGCAGTACTTC
-	TRBV24-1	-	TRBJ2-5	CAKPQVQSQETQYF	TGTGCCAAACCCCAGGTACAGTCACAAGAGACCCAGTACTTC
-	TRBV19	-	TRBJ2-1	CASSQGSSYNEQFF	TGTGCCAGTAGCCAGGGGAGCTCCTACAATGAGCAGTTCTTC
-	TRBV2	-	TRBJ2-7	CASSGRGSRTDEQYF	TGTGCCAGCAGTGGGCGGGGATCCCGGACGGACGAGCAGTACTTC
-	TRBV27	TRBD2	TRBJ2-3	CASGISGSTDTQYF	TGTGCCAGCGGGATTAGCGGGAGTACAGATACGCAGTATTTT
few	TRBV29-1	-	TRBJ2-6	CSDHKQFNSGANVLTF	TGCAGCGACCACAAACAGTTTAACTCTGGGGCCAACGTCCTGACTTTC
-	TRBV23-1	-	TRBJ2-1	CASSQSAGAPTYNEQFF	TGCGCCAGCAGTCAATCGGCGGGGGCCCCAACGTACAATGAGCAGTTCTTC
-	TRBV6-5	TRBD2	TRBJ2-3	CASSYGRTSPTDTQYF	TGTGCCAGCAGTTACGGCCGGACTAGCCCCACAGATACGCAGTATTTT
-	TRBV4-3	TRBD2	TRBJ2-5	CASSQELAGVGRNRPETQYF	TGCGCCAGCAGCCAAGAACTAGCGGGAGTCGGAAGAAACCGCCCGGAGACCCAGTACTTC
-	TRBV10-3	TRBD1	TRBJ1-2	CAISDGTDYGYTF	TGTGCCATCAGTGACGGGACAGACTATGGCTACACCTTC
-	TRBV29-1	-	TRBJ2-3	CSVDDYADSTDTQYF	TGCAGCGTTGACGACTACGCGGACAGCACAGATACGCAGTATTTT
-	TRBV27	-	TRBJ2-3	CASSTGTSTDTQYF	TGTGCCAGCTCAACTGGGACTAGCACAGATACGCAGTATTTT
-	TRBV7-9	TRBD2	TRBJ2-5	CASSLGLAGGQETQYF	TGTGCCAGCAGCTTAGGACTAGCGGGGGGGCAAGAGACCCAGTACTTC
-	TRBV5-5	-	TRBJ1-2	CASSLSGRGDYGYTF	TGTGCCAGCAGCTTGTCGGGCAGGGGTGACTATGGCTACACCTTC
few	TRBV15	-	TRBJ2-7	CATSRDPGYEQYF	TGTGCCACCAGCAGAGATCCGGGTTACGAGCAGTACTTC
-	TRBV5-6	-	TRBJ1-2	CASSFGTSGGYTF	TGTGCCAGCAGCTTCGGGACTTCAGGTGGCTACACCTTC
-	TRBV27	TRBD2	TRBJ2-7	CASSRQGLADYEQYF	TGTGCCAGCAGTAGACAAGGACTAGCGGACTACGAGCAGTACTTC
-	TRBV18	-	TRBJ2-7	CASSPALNSHEQYF	TGTGCCAGCTCCCCAGCTTTGAACAGCCACGAGCAGTACTTC
-	TRBV5-1	-	TRBJ1-6	CASSLDRGDNSPLHF	TGCGCCAGCAGCTTGGATAGGGGCGATAATTCACCCCTCCACTTT
-	TRBV5-6	-	TRBJ2-1	CASSLDRVSNEQFF	TGTGCCAGCAGCTTGGACAGGGTAAGCAATGAGCAGTTCTTC
-	TRBV28	-	TRBJ2-3	CASRGTGSGRTDTQYF	TGTGCCAGCAGGGGCACGGGGAGCGGGCGCACAGATACGCAGTATTTT
-	TRBV11-1	TRBD1	TRBJ1-4	CASSFSGTGGEKLFF	TGTGCCAGCAGCTTTTCCGGGACAGGGGGCGAAAAACTGTTTTTT
once	TRBV5-1	-	TRBJ2-5	CASRATPQETQYF	TGCGCCAGCAGGGCAACCCCCCAAGAGACCCAGTACTTC
-	TRBV18	TRBD1	TRBJ2-4	CASSHGQGAFKNIQYF	TGTGCCAGCTCTCACGGACAGGGGGCCTTCAAAAACATTCAGTACTTC
-	TRBV2	TRBD2	TRBJ2-1	CASSPSLSLGGVSSYNEQFF	TGTGCCAGCAGCCCATCACTCTCTCTGGGAGGGGTCAGCTCCTACAATGAGCAGTTCTTC
-	TRBV2	-	TRBJ2-5	CASRPGAGRTETQYF	TGTGCCAGCAGGCCTGGGGCGGGGCGAACGGAGACCCAGTACTTC
-	TRBV6-2/TRBV6-3	-	TRBJ1-6	CASSYRVSENSPLHF	TGTGCCAGCAGTTACCGGGTCAGCGAAAATTCACCCCTCCACTTT
-	TRBV2	-	TRBJ1-5	CASSDRYQGQPQHF	TGTGCCAGCAGTGACAGGTACCAGGGTCAGCCCCAGCATTTT
-	TRBV10-3	-	TRBJ2-1	CAITPGLLSHNEQFF	TGTGCCATCACTCCGGGACTCCTGTCCCACAATGAGCAGTTCTTC
-	TRBV24-1	TRBD2	TRBJ2-2	CATSDSQREALYGELFF	TGTGCCACCAGTGATTCTCAGCGGGAGGCCCTTTACGGGGAGCTGTTTTTT
-	TRBV19	TRBD1	TRBJ2-7	CASSYTGTGGYEQYF	TGTGCCAGTAGTTACACCGGGACAGGGGGCTACGAGCAGTACTTC
-	TRBV19	-	TRBJ2-1	CASSIFSGGSSYNEQFF	TGTGCCAGTAGTATATTTAGCGGTGGAAGCTCCTACAATGAGCAGTTCTTC
-	TRBV1	-	TRBJ2-5	CTSSQAGPVTSGGARETQYF	TGCACCAGCAGCCAAGCTGGGCCCGTCACTAGCGGGGGGGCACGAGAGACCCAGTACTTC
-	TRBV11-2	-	TRBJ2-7	CASSLAGPEQYF	TGTGCCAGCAGCTTAGCAGGGCCCGAGCAGTACTTC
-	TRBV7-2	TRBD2	TRBJ2-7	CASSSRGSYEQYF	TGTGCCAGCAGCTCGCGGGGGTCCTACGAGCAGTACTTC
-	TRBV7-8	-	TRBJ2-7	CASSLGRQGRHYEQYF	TGTGCCAGCAGCTTAGGCCGGCAGGGAAGACATTACGAGCAGTACTTC